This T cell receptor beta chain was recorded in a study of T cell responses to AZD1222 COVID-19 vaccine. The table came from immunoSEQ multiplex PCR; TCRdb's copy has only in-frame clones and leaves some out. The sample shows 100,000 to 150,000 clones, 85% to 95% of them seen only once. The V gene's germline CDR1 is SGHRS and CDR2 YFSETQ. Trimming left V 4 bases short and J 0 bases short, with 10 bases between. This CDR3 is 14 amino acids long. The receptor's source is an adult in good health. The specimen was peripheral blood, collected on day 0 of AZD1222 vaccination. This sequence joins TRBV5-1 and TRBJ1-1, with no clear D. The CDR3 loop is CASSPWALNTEAFF. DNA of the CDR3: TGCGCCAGCAGCCCATGGGCCTTGAACACTGAAGCTTTCTTT.